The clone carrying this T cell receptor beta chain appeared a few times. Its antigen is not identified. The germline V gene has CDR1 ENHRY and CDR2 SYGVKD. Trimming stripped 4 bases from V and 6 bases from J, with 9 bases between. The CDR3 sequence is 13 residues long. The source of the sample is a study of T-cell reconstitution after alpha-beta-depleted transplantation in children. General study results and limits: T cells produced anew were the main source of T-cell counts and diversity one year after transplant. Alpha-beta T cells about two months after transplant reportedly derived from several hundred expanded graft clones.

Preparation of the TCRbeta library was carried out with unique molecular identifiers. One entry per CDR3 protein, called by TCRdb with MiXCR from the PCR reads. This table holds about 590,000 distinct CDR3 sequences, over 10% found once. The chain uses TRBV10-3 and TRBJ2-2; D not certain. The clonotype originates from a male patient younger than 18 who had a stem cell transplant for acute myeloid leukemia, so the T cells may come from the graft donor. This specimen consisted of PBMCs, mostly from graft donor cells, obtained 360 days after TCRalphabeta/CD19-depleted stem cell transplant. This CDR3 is CAISVKGSGELFF. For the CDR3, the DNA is TGTGCCATCAGTGTAAAGGGATCCGGGGAGCTGTTTTTT.